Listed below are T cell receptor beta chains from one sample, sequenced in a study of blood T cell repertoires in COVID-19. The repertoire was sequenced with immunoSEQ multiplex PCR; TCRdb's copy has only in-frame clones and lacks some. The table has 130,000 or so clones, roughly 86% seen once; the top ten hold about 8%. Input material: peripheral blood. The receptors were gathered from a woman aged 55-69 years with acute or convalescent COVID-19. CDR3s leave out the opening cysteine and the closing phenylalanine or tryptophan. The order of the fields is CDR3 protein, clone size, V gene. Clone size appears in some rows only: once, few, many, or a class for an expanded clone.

CDR3 protein: ASSSAHTRYSPLH
clone size: NA
V gene: TRBV28

CDR3 protein: ASSLDGWGGRNTIY
clone size: NA
V gene: TRBV7-9

CDR3 protein: ASSPGTGFSGGYGYT
clone size: NA
V gene: TRBV7-2

CDR3 protein: ASSAPDRRNTEAF
clone size: once
V gene: TRBV7-9

CDR3 protein: ASGQVGHTVNTEAF
clone size: NA
V gene: TRBV19

CDR3 protein: ASSLGTVLGGQF
clone size: few
V gene: TRBV5-4

CDR3 protein: ASSLGQYTDTQY
clone size: NA
V gene: TRBV7-2

CDR3 protein: ASSQGQGRTGELF
clone size: few
V gene: TRBV14

CDR3 protein: ASSISGGDYNEQF
clone size: NA
V gene: TRBV11-3

CDR3 protein: ASSPRIGEAHGELF
clone size: NA
V gene: TRBV18

CDR3 protein: ASSLATGSYEQY
clone size: once
V gene: TRBV11-2

CDR3 protein: ASSARQGAGQETQY
clone size: NA
V gene: TRBV6-1

CDR3 protein: ASSVGQGSLYGYT
clone size: NA
V gene: TRBV9

CDR3 protein: ASSLWTGTREQY
clone size: NA
V gene: TRBV4-3

CDR3 protein: ASSFGEPGEGSGANVLT
clone size: NA
V gene: TRBV5-5

CDR3 protein: ASSLDRGNSRFYGYT
clone size: NA
V gene: TRBV5-4

CDR3 protein: ASSSDSLPF
clone size: few
V gene: TRBV5-4

CDR3 protein: ASSSGGGPSPLH
clone size: NA
V gene: TRBV5-1

CDR3 protein: ASSATGGAINEQF
clone size: NA
V gene: TRBV9

CDR3 protein: ASSRLRGGQVEGDTQY
clone size: NA
V gene: TRBV11-2

CDR3 protein: ASSRRGDTQY
clone size: NA
V gene: TRBV2

CDR3 protein: ASSQESTDRYYGYT
clone size: NA
V gene: TRBV4-3

CDR3 protein: ASGLVLLAGELTDTQY
clone size: NA
V gene: TRBV12-5

CDR3 protein: SASDTGTNTEAF
clone size: NA
V gene: TRBV20-1

CDR3 protein: ASSSLGGGETQY
clone size: NA
V gene: TRBV7-6

CDR3 protein: ASRTPRTVNTGELF
clone size: NA
V gene: TRBV19

CDR3 protein: ASSPRDRNTDTQY
clone size: NA
V gene: TRBV3-1/TRBV3-2

CDR3 protein: ASTKQGAYEQY
clone size: NA
V gene: TRBV10-2

CDR3 protein: AISGLAGTGAEAF
clone size: NA
V gene: TRBV10-3

CDR3 protein: ASRGGIFGANVLT
clone size: once
V gene: TRBV5-1

CDR3 protein: ASSQDLGDRPDTQY
clone size: few
V gene: TRBV3-1/TRBV3-2

CDR3 protein: ASSYAQGILKAF
clone size: NA
V gene: TRBV6-2/TRBV6-3

CDR3 protein: ASSPSPGQVAYEQY
clone size: NA
V gene: TRBV27

CDR3 protein: AWLATSGGKETQY
clone size: NA
V gene: TRBV30

CDR3 protein: ASSQESGGYFLGTQY
clone size: NA
V gene: TRBV3-1/TRBV3-2

CDR3 protein: ASSWTGATEAF
clone size: NA
V gene: TRBV5-1